The following is a TCR beta chain sequence with its context. From germline, CDR1 is LGHNA and CDR2 YNFKEQ. The CDR3 has 15 amino acids. Between the trimmed V and J ends, which lost 0 bases and 4 bases, there was a span of 13 bases. Per the original data handling: Estimates of nucleated cell counts were drawn from the amplification of reference gene primers. Only in-frame clones appear in the TCRdb table, and some are missing; sequencing was by immunoSEQ multiplex PCR. That table supplies the V and J calls and clone size; D and trimming were determined from the DNA. Counted here are roughly 230,000 clones, 83% occurring once; the ten biggest clones make up more than 5.5%. The data were obtained in a study of blood T cell repertoires in COVID-19. Study background: The United States, Italy and Spain supplied acute and convalescent COVID-19 samples. In each case, the material was cDNA or gDNA derived from T cells, B-cell-depleted T cells, or PBMCs.

Sequenced material: peripheral blood. This chain joins TRBV4-2 and TRBJ2-7; D perhaps matches TRBD1 (6 bases). The sequence was collected from a human donor in a cohort sampled during active COVID-19. The CDR3 is CASSQDRGRGYEQYF. The CDR3 DNA reads TGTGCCAGCAGCCAAGATCGGGGCAGGGGATACGAGCAGTACTTC.